This record looks at one T cell receptor beta chain sequence and its context. The antigen remains undetermined. This sample was included in a study of cytomegalovirus exposure and HLA in healthy donors. Though nominally healthy at sampling, donors likely had unrecorded immune exposures. Whole-study findings and limits: Further analysis, carried out later, found HLA-associated TCR beta chains more clonally expanded than equally common other chains.

Amplification used 60 Vbeta primers and 13 Jbeta primers. Measured with immunoSEQ multiplex PCR; TCRdb has only the in-frame clones, and not every one. The repertoire holds some 130,000 clones, 70% to 80% seen once, with 2% to 2.5% in the top ten. The TCR comes from a man aged 30 to 45 in good health and CMV-seronegative. What was sequenced was PBMCs.

CDR3 in amino acids: CASSLALQGADEQFF. Here the CDR3 DNA reads TGTGCCAGCAGCTTAGCTCTACAGGGGGCGGATGAGCAGTTCTTC. This chain uses TRBV7-2 with TRBJ2-1; TRBD1 agrees at 9 bases. The trim removed 0 bases at V and 8 bases at J, leaving 5 bases unmatched. This CDR3 contains 15 residues. CDR1 and CDR2 from the germline V gene are SGHTA and FQGNSA. Drawing the rest from reference TRBV7-2 and TRBJ2-1, the complete variable domain is GAGVSQSPSNKVTEKGKDVELRCDPISGHTALYWYRQSLGQGLEFLIYFQGNSAPDKSGLPSDRFSAERTGGSVSTLTIQRTQQEDSAVYLCASSLALQGADEQFFGPGTRLTVL.